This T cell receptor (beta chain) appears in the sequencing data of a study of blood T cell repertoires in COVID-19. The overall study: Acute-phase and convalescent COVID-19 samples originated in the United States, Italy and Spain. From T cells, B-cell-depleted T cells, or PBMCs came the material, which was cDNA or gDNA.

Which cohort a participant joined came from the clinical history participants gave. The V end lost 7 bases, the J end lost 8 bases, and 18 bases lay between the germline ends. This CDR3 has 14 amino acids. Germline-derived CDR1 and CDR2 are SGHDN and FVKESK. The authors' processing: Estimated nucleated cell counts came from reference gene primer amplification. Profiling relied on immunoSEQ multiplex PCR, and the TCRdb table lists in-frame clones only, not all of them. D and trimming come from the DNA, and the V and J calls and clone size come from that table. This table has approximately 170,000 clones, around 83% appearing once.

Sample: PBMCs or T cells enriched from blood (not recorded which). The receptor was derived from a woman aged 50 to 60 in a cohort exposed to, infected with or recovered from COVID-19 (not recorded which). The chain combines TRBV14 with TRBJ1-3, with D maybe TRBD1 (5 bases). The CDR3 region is CASTPMGGSDTIYF. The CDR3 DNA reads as TGTGCCAGCACCCCAATGGGGGGGTCCGACACCATATATTTT.